Following are 12 T cell receptor beta chains from one sample sequenced in a study of vaccination and CD4 T cells after COVID-19. These receptors' targets are unknown. The treatment here: roughly 11-day PBMC culture with coronavirus spike peptide pools or control peptides (ViraFEST assay). Sequenced with the Oncomine TCR Beta short-read assay was DNA taken from cultured CD4+ T cells. In TCRdb, the PCR reads were re-called with MiXCR into one record per CDR3 protein. The table shows 15,000 to 20,000 distinct CDR3 sequences, with approximately 50% occurring only once. The sequenced sample consisted of CD4+ T cells from blood, cultured in vitro. The receptors were sampled from a human donor who had recovered from COVID-19.

This chain links TRBV27 with TRBJ1-2; 9 bases fit TRBD1. The V gene end was trimmed by 3 bases and the J gene end by 5 bases; junction bases not matched to a gene: 7. CDR3 length equals 15 residues. Germline V lookup: CDR1 MNHEY, CDR2 SMNVEV (reference sequence). The CDR3 here is CASSFATGGGYGYTF. The CDR3 region has the DNA TGTGCCAGCAGTTTTGCTACAGGGGGCGGTTATGGCTACACCTTC.

This chain links TRBV12-3 or TRBV12-4 with TRBJ2-5; 7 bases are shared with TRBD1. The CDR3 totals 13 residues. Germline trimming cut 6 bases from V and 5 bases from J; bases unmatched to any gene: 6. The CDR3 region has the DNA TGTGCCAGCAGAATACAGGGGACGGAGACCCAGTACTTC. Its protein is CASRIQGTETQYF.

V is TRBV19 and J is TRBJ1-1; a weak D match, TRBD1 (5 bases). Trimming shortened V by 5 bases and J by 5 bases, and 12 bases separated the two germline ends. The CDR3 runs 13 residues. The germline V gene has CDR1 LNHDA and CDR2 SQIVND (reference sequence). The CDR3 loop is CASSRGTRTEAFF. CDR3 nucleotides: TGTGCCAGTAGTCGCGGGACGAGGACTGAAGCTTTCTTT.

The chain is built from TRBV6-1 and TRBJ2-5; D is undetermined. The germline V and J ends were trimmed by 8 bases and 4 bases, with 11 bases remaining between them. The CDR3 totals 12 residues. Germline CDR1 MNHNS, CDR2 SASEGT. The CDR3 sequence is CASRTARETQYF. The DNA for the CDR3 is TGTGCCAGCCGAACAGCTCGAGAGACCCAGTACTTC.

The chain combines TRBV20-1 with TRBJ1-1; 11 bases agree with TRBD1. V shed 4 bases and J 7 bases; nucleotides not matched to a gene: 11. Looked up from germline, CDR1 is DFQATT and CDR2 is SNEGSKA (reference sequence). The CDR3 is 15 residues long. In DNA, the CDR3 is TGCAGTGCTACCCCGGGACAGGGGGTGCGTAGTGAAGCTTTCTTT. Protein product: CSATPGQGVRSEAFF.

This rearrangement joins TRBV7-2 to TRBJ1-2, with D uncertain. CDR3 size: 13 residues. Germline loops: CDR1 SGHTA, CDR2 FQGNSA. V lost 4 bases and J 10 bases, leaving 16 bases between the germline ends. CDR3 nucleotide sequence: TGTGCCAGCAGCTCAGGAAAGAGGGTGATCTACACCTTC. Protein sequence: CASSSGKRVIYTF.

This clonotype was counted once. V gene TRBV20-1 combines with J gene TRBJ2-4; possible D gene TRBD2, 7 bases. The CDR3 spans 12 residues. Germline assignment: CDR1 DFQATT and CDR2 SNEGSKA (reference sequence). V lost 3 bases to trimming and J lost 5 bases, with 8 bases between them. CDR3: CSARGGQNIQYF. The CDR3 bases are TGCAGTGCTAGGGGGGGGCAAAACATTCAGTACTTC.

The gene calls are TRBV19 and TRBJ1-4, with 9 bases fitting TRBD1. The CDR3 length is 15 residues. J was trimmed by 8 bases and V by 3 bases; bases with no gene match: 7. Germline V gives CDR1 LNHDA, CDR2 SQIVND (reference sequence). The CDR3 here is CASSITGGVKEKLFF. The DNA for the CDR3 is TGTGCCAGTAGTATCACAGGGGGCGTCAAGGAAAAACTGTTTTTT. Drawing the rest from reference TRBV19 and TRBJ1-4, the complete variable domain is DGGITQSPKYLFRKEGQNVTLSCEQNLNHDAMYWYRQDPGQGLRLIYYSQIVNDFQKGDIAEGYSVSREKKESFPLTVTSAQKNPTAFYLCASSITGGVKEKLFFGSGTQLSVL.

The chain couples TRBV6-1 to TRBJ2-2; TRBD1 aligns across 7 bases. CDR3 length equals 15 residues. Per germline, CDR1 MNHNS and CDR2 SASEGT. The V and J ends lost 7 bases and 4 bases, in that order; junction bases with no gene match: 9. The DNA for the CDR3 is TGTGCCAGCAAAAGACAGGGTAGTAGCACCGGGGAGCTGTTTTTT. This translates into CASKRQGSSTGELFF.

The chain is built from TRBV2 and TRBJ2-7, with a possible D match to TRBD2 (5 bases). Germline CDR1 reads SNHLY; CDR2 reads FYNNEI. Trimming cost V 3 bases and J 2 bases, with 14 bases left between them. The CDR3 length is 15 residues. In nucleotides, the CDR3 is TGTGCCAGCAGTGATTTCGGTAGCGTGGCCTACGAGCAGTACTTC. Translated, it gives CASSDFGSVAYEQYF.

This clonotype has a handful of counts. V usage is TRBV19 and J usage is TRBJ1-1, with no clear D. Between the trimmed V and J ends, which lost 3 bases and 10 bases, there was a span of 18 bases. CDR1 LNHDA and CDR2 SQIVND come from the germline V gene (reference sequence). The CDR3 spans 14 residues. The CDR3 bases are TGTGCCAGTAGTATTGATGCGGGCGCGACGGGAGCTTTCTTT. This sequence encodes CASSIDAGATGAFF.

This rearrangement joins TRBV20-1 to TRBJ2-7; 8 nucleotides agree with TRBD1. The germline V gene has CDR1 DFQATT and CDR2 SNEGSKA (reference sequence). The J segment lost 0 bases and the V segment lost 4 bases, leaving 8 bases of the junction unmatched. The CDR3 loop spans 15 amino acids. CDR3 residues: CSAIPGGESSYEQYF. The CDR3 nucleotides are TGCAGTGCTATTCCAGGGGGCGAGAGCTCCTACGAGCAGTACTTC.